These 25 T cell receptor beta chains were all obtained from the same sample, sequenced in a study of shared clonotypes between healthy human individuals. Libraries were prepared by immunoSEQ multiplex PCR; TCRdb keeps only in-frame clonotypes and omits some of them. The table records about 1.5 million clones, 95% to 97% of them present only once. What was sequenced was naive CD4+ T cells sorted from blood. This sample's subset: CD45RA+ positively selected. These receptors originate from a man aged 30-40 years in good health.

The genes are TRBV4-1 and TRBJ2-7, with D perhaps matching TRBD2 (5 bases). The germline V gene has CDR1 MGHRA and CDR2 YSYEKL. Trimming removed 0 bases from V and 3 bases from J, with 15 bases in between. The CDR3 spans 16 residues. Here the CDR3 DNA reads TGCGCCAGCAGCCAAGACCTGGTAGGAGACTACTACGAGCAGTACTTC. Translating it yields CASSQDLVGDYYEQYF.

The chain recombines TRBV5-5 with TRBJ1-5; 7 nucleotides agree with TRBD1. Looked up from germline, CDR1 is SGHKS and CDR2 is YYEKEE (reference sequence). The CDR3 spans 15 residues. Trimming took 0 bases from V and 6 from J; bases not matched to a gene: 6. In DNA, the CDR3 is TGTGCCAGCAGCTTGGTTGGGACAGAAAGTCAGCCCCAGCATTTT. Translated: CASSLVGTESQPQHF.

The sample holds one count of this clone. The V gene is TRBV27, the J gene TRBJ1-3; weak D call: TRBD1 (5 bases). The CDR3 is 16 residues long. V lost 4 bases and J 0 bases, leaving 13 bases between the germline ends. CDR1 and CDR2 (germline): MNHEY, SMNVEV (reference sequence). The chain's CDR3 is CASSSLGRDSGNTIYF. The CDR3 coding sequence is TGTGCCAGCAGTTCCCTGGGACGAGACTCTGGAAACACCATATATTTT.

V and J are TRBV6-1 and TRBJ2-7; D gene unclear. Germline values: CDR1 MNHNS, CDR2 SASEGT. V lost 4 bases and J 2 bases, leaving 6 bases between the germline ends. The CDR3 consists of 12 residues. The CDR3 DNA reads as TGTGCCAGCAGTGTCAGTGCCTACGAGCAGTACTTC. It is translated as CASSVSAYEQYF.

The V and J genes are TRBV7-9 and TRBJ2-7; 8 nucleotides align to TRBD1. The CDR3 runs to 15 residues. Germline CDR1 reads SEHNR; CDR2 reads FQNEAQ (reference sequence). V lost 5 bases, J lost 5 bases, and 11 bases stayed unmatched. CDR3 protein: CASSTRDRWLHEQYF. Here the CDR3 DNA reads TGTGCCAGCAGCACCCGGGACAGGTGGTTGCACGAGCAGTACTTC.

This clone was counted a single time. CDR3 protein: CASSLWQGVTKNIQYF. The CDR3 coding sequence is TGTGCCAGCAGCTTGTGGCAGGGGGTGACCAAAAACATTCAGTACTTC. The chain couples TRBV5-6 to TRBJ2-4; the match to TRBD1 covers 7 bases. Looked up from germline, CDR1 is SGHDT and CDR2 is YYEEEE. The V segment lost 1 base and the J segment 2 bases; nucleotides outside the gene matches: 6. The CDR3 has 16 amino acids.

The V call is TRBV19, the J call TRBJ1-1; D uncertain. V dropped 6 bases and J dropped 1 base, with 9 bases sitting between them. The CDR3 is 13 residues long. Germline V gene data show CDR1 as LNHDA and CDR2 as SQIVND (reference sequence). The CDR3 sequence is CASRRVANTEAFF. CDR3 in DNA: TGTGCCAGTAGACGCGTAGCGAACACTGAAGCTTTCTTT.

The sample holds one count of this clone. This CDR3 is also generated by other DNA sequences in the sample. The rearrangement joins TRBV5-4 to TRBJ2-2; D uncertain. V was pared by 2 bases and J by 1 base, with 6 bases between. The germline CDR1 and CDR2 sequences are SGHNT and YYREEE (reference sequence). This CDR3 contains 14 residues. CDR3 sequence reads: CASSFSRNTGELFF. The CDR3 DNA is TGTGCCAGCAGCTTTTCCAGGAACACCGGGGAGCTGTTTTTT.

This chain uses TRBV10-3 with TRBJ2-1, with D perhaps TRBD2 (7 bases). Germline CDR1 is ENHRY and CDR2 is SYGVKD. This CDR3 is 15 amino acids long. Between the trimmed V and J ends, which lost 10 bases and 9 bases, there was a span of 25 bases. CDR3 loop: CATSLRGEGDSEQFF. In nucleotides, the CDR3 is TGTGCCACCTCCCTACGCGGGGAGGGGGATTCTGAGCAGTTCTTC.

The chain couples TRBV5-1 to TRBJ2-6, with D hard to call. CDR1 and CDR2 (germline): SGHRS, YFSETQ. This CDR3 comprises 15 residues. The V gene lost 1 base and the J gene lost 0 bases, with 5 bases spanning the gap. The CDR3 DNA sequence: TGCGCCAGCAGCTTGCCGATCTCTGGGGCCAACGTCCTGACTTTC. As protein: CASSLPISGANVLTF.

The CDR3 DNA reads TGTGCCAGCAGTACCCAATCTAGAACTGAGCAGTTCTTC. Its protein is CASSTQSRTEQFF. The V gene is TRBV6-6, the J gene TRBJ2-1, with no clear D. The V and J ends lost 5 bases and 9 bases respectively, with 14 bases between them. The CDR3 is 13 residues long. The germline V gene has CDR1 MNHNY and CDR2 SVGAGI (reference sequence).

The J gene is TRBJ2-1, the V gene TRBV6-1; unclear D gene. V shed 3 bases and J shed 5 bases, with 8 bases lying between them. The CDR3 consists of 13 residues. The germline V gene encodes CDR1 MNHNS and CDR2 SASEGT. The CDR3 nucleotides read TGTGCCAGCAGTGACGGCAGACACAATGAGCAGTTCTTC. Protein: CASSDGRHNEQFF.

On this clone itself: This sample includes further DNA sequences coding for the same CDR3. This chain joins TRBV10-1 and TRBJ2-1; D possibly matches TRBD1 or TRBD2 (5 bases each). The CDR3 covers 15 residues. V shed 0 bases and J shed 0 bases, with 6 bases lying between them. Germline V CDR1 and CDR2: WNHNN, SYGVQD (reference sequence). In nucleotides, the CDR3 is TGCGCCAGCAGTGAGTCGAGGGGCTCCTACAATGAGCAGTTCTTC. It specifies CASSESRGSYNEQFF.

The V gene is TRBV18, the J gene TRBJ2-5; D unclear. V was trimmed by 3 bases and J by 5 bases, leaving 10 bases between them. Germline V CDR1 and CDR2: KGHSH, LQKENI. This CDR3 has 13 residues. As DNA, the CDR3 is TGTGCCAGCTCACCGAGAGATTCGGAGACCCAGTACTTC. It codes for CASSPRDSETQYF.

Regarding this clone: The same CDR3 arises from other DNA sequences in this sample as well. V is TRBV15 and J is TRBJ1-5, with D tentatively TRBD1 (6 bases). Germline V gene sequence: CDR1 LNHNV, CDR2 YYDKDF (reference sequence). The CDR3 runs 14 residues. Trimming took 2 bases from V and 3 from J, leaving 8 bases between them. The CDR3: CATSRQGNNQPQHF. In DNA, the CDR3 is TGTGCCACCAGCAGACAGGGGAACAATCAGCCCCAGCATTTT.

The rearrangement joins TRBV10-3 to TRBJ2-3, with a weak D call TRBD1 (6 bases). The V and J ends lost 0 bases and 3 bases respectively, with 10 bases between them. Germline V CDR1 and CDR2: ENHRY, SYGVKD. The CDR3 totals 15 residues. In DNA, the CDR3 is TGTGCCATCAGTGAGTCAAGGGGGTTAACAGATACGCAGTATTTT. It yields the protein CAISESRGLTDTQYF.

The V call is TRBV7-7, the J call TRBJ2-3; 10 bases fit TRBD2. Germline CDR1 is SSHAT and CDR2 is FNYEAQ (reference sequence). This CDR3 spans 21 amino acids. The ends lost 5 bases at V and 6 bases at J; junction bases unmatched: 26. CDR3 region: CASSPSTVDQPEREGHDTQYF. The CDR3 DNA follows: TGTGCCAGCAGCCCAAGTACTGTCGACCAACCAGAGCGGGAGGGCCATGATACGCAGTATTTT.

V gene TRBV12-5 combines with J gene TRBJ2-2, with 10 nucleotides matching TRBD2. The CDR3 loop spans 17 amino acids. V lost 2 bases, J lost 5 bases, and 8 bases stayed unmatched. CDR1 LGHNT and CDR2 FRNRAP come from the germline V gene. The CDR3 sequence: CASGLIPLAGETGELFF. In DNA, the CDR3 is TGTGCTAGTGGTTTGATACCCCTAGCGGGAGAAACCGGGGAGCTGTTTTTT.

This rearrangement joins TRBV7-9 to TRBJ1-3, with D possibly TRBD1 on 5 matching bases. Trimming removed 4 bases at V and 0 bases at J, with 19 bases between. CDR1 and CDR2 (germline): SEHNR, FQNEAQ (reference sequence). This CDR3 contains 18 residues. The CDR3 is CASSSRGGSFSSGNTIYF. The CDR3 nucleotides read TGTGCCAGCAGCTCCCGTGGGGGTTCCTTTAGCTCTGGAAACACCATATATTTT.

The J gene is TRBJ2-5, the V gene TRBV2; 12 nucleotides agree with TRBD2. CDR3 length: 15 residues. Germline assignment: CDR1 SNHLY and CDR2 FYNNEI. V shed 4 bases, J shed 7 bases, and the junction held 7 bases outside the gene matches. CDR3 in DNA: TGTGCCAGCAGTGTAGCTAGCGGGAGGGCAGGGACCCAGTACTTC. Amino acids: CASSVASGRAGTQYF.

V is TRBV15 and J is TRBJ2-7, with 9 bases identical to TRBD1. V was clipped by 0 bases and J by 4 bases; unmatched bases: 7. This CDR3 is built from 16 residues. Germline CDR1 reads LNHNV; CDR2 reads YYDKDF (reference sequence). Here the CDR3 DNA reads TGTGCCACCAGCAGAGATCCCGGACAGGGGATTTACGAGCAGTACTTC. This codes for CATSRDPGQGIYEQYF.

The J gene is TRBJ1-2, the V gene TRBV28, with no clear D. V was cut by 3 bases and J by 4 bases, with 9 bases left in between. The CDR3 loop spans 13 amino acids. From germline, CDR1 is MDHEN and CDR2 SYDVKM. The CDR3, as DNA: TGTGCCAGCAGTTTGGGCCAGATCTATGGCTACACCTTC. Its protein product is CASSLGQIYGYTF.

This chain links TRBV7-2 with TRBJ2-1; D could derive from TRBD1 or TRBD2 (6 bases each). Germline V gene lookup returns CDR1 SGHTA and CDR2 FQGNSA. This CDR3 comprises 16 residues. V gave up 1 base and J gave up 2 bases, with 12 bases separating them. The CDR3, as DNA: TGTGCCAGCAGCTTAGTCGGGGGCCTCACCTACAATGAGCAGTTCTTC. As protein: CASSLVGGLTYNEQFF.

The rearrangement uses TRBV5-1 and TRBJ2-4; 8 nucleotides agree with TRBD1. CDR1 SGHRS and CDR2 YFSETQ come from the germline V gene. The CDR3 sequence is 15 residues long. Trimming cost V 4 bases and J 6 bases; bases outside gene matches: 9. The CDR3 protein is CASSPSGQGLNIQYF. Here the CDR3 DNA reads TGCGCCAGCAGCCCCTCCGGACAGGGTTTAAACATTCAGTACTTC.

The chain's CDR3 is CASSHSMGGGNTQYF. The CDR3 region has the DNA TGTGCCAGCAGCCACAGTATGGGAGGGGGGAATACGCAGTATTTT. The chain uses TRBV7-9 and TRBJ2-3; maybe TRBD2 (7 bases). Trimming stripped 5 bases from V and 7 bases from J, with 19 bases between. CDR1 and CDR2 (germline): SEHNR, FQNEAQ (reference sequence). The CDR3 has 15 residues.